This TCR beta chain was retrieved from a study of cytomegalovirus exposure and HLA in healthy donors (dated by TCRdb to 2016 to 2017). With respect to the entire study: An earlier analysis of roughly 500 of the donors reported about 250 Gb of sequence data and 117 million unique TCR beta sequences from 150 million to 200 million T cells. An early release that covered about 600 HLA-typed donors contained approximately 300 gigabases of sequencing data and about 84 million unique TCR sequences. Among the roughly 400 genotyped donors, about 85% belonged to the genetic ancestry cluster associated with self-reported Caucasian donors. The study was designed to test whether signatures of past pathogen exposure could be identified by cataloging public T cell receptors. The T cell repertoires of 666 subjects were profiled by immunosequencing and related to cytomegalovirus serostatus. Along with the approximately 650-subject first cohort, a separate validation cohort of some 130 different subjects was used. To predict cytomegalovirus infection status, the study combined high-throughput TCR immunosequencing, statistical association of individual TCRs with disease status, and machine learning. A later analysis re-analyzed previously published TCR beta repertoires from 650 to 800 donors and added high-resolution HLA genotyping to study TCR occurrence patterns. Rather than drawing on any new phenotypic data, the later analysis identified candidate immune exposures from TCR beta sequences and the way those sequences occurred across donors. An earlier analysis of several hundred of the donors applied high-throughput TCR beta sequencing to assess whether each TCR beta V gene segment acted as functional or pseudogenic. Donor age, sex, ethnicity and CMV serostatus were compiled together with the repertoire data. A later genetic analysis took genome-wide SNP genotypes for about 55% of the roughly 700 donors and used that subset as a discovery cohort. Every repertoire in the discovery cohort had been generated on one and the same sequencing platform. Both class I and class II loci were covered by HLA typing, at four-digit resolution. The number of donors typed differed by locus, with about 629-640 for A, B, C, DRB1 and DQB1, around 500 for DQA1, 600 to 610 for DPA1, and around 460 for DPB1. Because of strong linkage in the cohort, roughly five DR-DQ haplotypes were treated as single units for association and clustering. Among about 400 genotyped donors of the cohort, an average of roughly 230,000 unique TCR beta nucleotide sequences was sequenced per donor, of which about 19% were non-productive. The investigation overall reported the following: In a later analysis, HLA-associated TCR beta chains showed more clonal expansion and lower generation probabilities than non-associated chains that were equally common. The authors suggested that the approach could potentially be generalized to other disease states and immunological phenotypes. HLA typing was unavailable for some donors at each locus, so association tests used only the typed subset. In this cohort, only TCR beta chains were sequenced, and detectable features were limited by the absence of alpha or paired-chain data. Most CMV-associated TCR beta chains appeared to be HLA-restricted in a later analysis, and the HLA associations seemed to be driven largely by CMV exposure. In a later genetic analysis, fewer N-insertions in productive TCRs were reported among donors in an Asian-associated ancestry cluster than the approximately 710-donor mean. For the cohort, immune exposure information was limited to CMV serostatus. When HLA alleles, especially DR and DQ, strongly co-occurred, attributing TCR associations to individual alleles was difficult. In a later analysis, about 16,000 TCR beta sequences were associated with specific HLA alleles at a false discovery rate of 0.05. A cluster of highly shared sequence variants was judged likely to represent a technical artifact of the sequencing pipeline. Because counts were too low, 15 to 20 rarely observed V segments, including chromosome 9 orphons, were excluded from the earlier analysis of 587 of the donors. In an earlier analysis of 587 of the donors, most TCR beta V segments appeared in productive rearrangements about 87% or about 30% of the time, broadly matching IMGT annotations. In a later genetic analysis, a missense DCLRE1C variant was associated with V-gene and J-gene trimming of TCR beta chains, and the association was replicated in an independent cohort. A total of 150 or so TCR beta chains were listed by the study as associated with cytomegalovirus. Roughly uniform sequencing depth across donors was assumed in presence/absence analyses, although this assumption may not hold. In vitro tests confirmed that three of the cytomegalovirus-associated TCR beta chains recognize cytomegalovirus antigens. A later analysis found that TCR association rates varied across HLA loci, with DRB1 alleles showing the most associated TCRs and HLA-C alleles the fewest. A further reported finding was that TCR beta sequences accurately predicted the HLA-A and HLA-B alleles for most subjects in the first cohort. The classifier was reported to diagnose cytomegalovirus status with high specificity and sensitivity in both the original and validation cohorts. A later analysis reported that several top co-occurrence clusters appeared linked to parvovirus B19, influenza, CMV and Epstein-Barr virus. Most TCR sequences were seen in very few donors, while some public TCRs were found in many individuals. Linkage disequilibrium might explain the correlated functional status among segregating V segments, but an unknown experimental factor could not be ruled out.

A word on this clone: The antigen this receptor binds is unknown. Qualities for individual bases were not recorded, and no much larger clone is one base off.

The cohort was made up of several hundred healthy bone marrow donors. Cohort members were all nominally healthy when sampled, although unrecorded immune exposures were likely present. The donor was CMV seronegative and belonged to the group of 352 seronegative cohort members. Each donor provided a peripheral blood sample, and peripheral blood mononuclear cells were used for TCR beta sequencing. The Qiagen DNeasy Blood Extraction Kit was used to extract genomic DNA from the blood cell samples. The protocol used for the library was the immunoSEQ multiplex PCR assay. A mixture of 60 forward primers for TCR Vbeta segments and 13 reverse primers for TCR Jbeta segments was used in the multiplex PCR. The CDR3 region of rearranged TCR beta genes was amplified from genomic DNA by a multiplex PCR assay. The Illumina HiSeq System was used to sequence the amplified TCR beta libraries as 87-base-pair reads. In the original analysis: A later analysis tallied around 80 million unique TCR beta chains across the 700 or so repertoires, and some 12 million of those chains were shared by two or more donors. Raw reads were error-corrected and collapsed into unique sequences by a nearest-neighbor algorithm in which closely related sequences were merged to remove PCR and sequencing errors. Alignment of CDR3 sequences to IMGT reference sequences was used to assign V, D and J gene segments. For a sequence to be retained, a match of at least six nucleotides to both a V gene segment and a J gene segment was required. Rearrangements were classified as productive when the CDR3 lacked stop codons and remained in frame with V and J, and all other rearrangements were classified as non-productive. CDR3 was defined according to IMGT convention as the region running from the second conserved V-encoded cysteine to the conserved J-encoded phenylalanine. The earlier analysis of 500 to 650 of the donors excluded any sequence lacking an unambiguous match to a single V gene segment. An earlier analysis of almost 600 of the donors classified V segments as functional when productive rearrangements were above 56.7% and as segregating when the standard deviation between donors was above 5%. To diagnose cytomegalovirus status from the catalog of TCR beta chain sequences, a statistical classification framework was built. In a later analysis, V and J genes were assigned by comparing TCR nucleotide sequences against IMGT/GENE-DB human TR gene sequences. A later analysis assigned CDR3 sequences and most-parsimonious VDJ recombination scenarios with the TCRdist pipeline. In a later analysis, each TCR beta chain was defined by its CDR3 amino acid sequence together with its V-gene family, and reads lacking a unique V-gene family were excluded. A later analysis removed 600 or so highly shared, low-generation-probability nucleotide sequences to deal with suspected cross-contamination and a sequencing artifact. A later analysis calculated a clonal expansion index for each public chain from normalized within-repertoire ranks of inferred template counts. In a later analysis, generation probabilities were computed with a VDJ recombination model fitted to out-of-frame rearrangements, and the resulting probabilities were checked against IGoR. In a later analysis, hypergeometric tests were used to score TCR-TCR, TCR-HLA and TCR-CMV co-occurrence, with a repertoire-size bias correction applied to TCR pairs. In a later analysis, false discovery rates were estimated by permuting HLA or CMV assignments 20 times. A later analysis grouped co-occurring TCRs with DBSCAN, adding TCRdist sequence similarity when clustering within HLA-allele-positive subsets. Repertoires with fewer than 30,000 or more than 120,000 public chains were left out of co-occurrence clustering, as were a handful of repertoires with anomalous nucleotide sharing. TCRdb mirrors the immuneACCESS table, restricted to in-frame sequences. Some clones are absent from its copies; in checked studies, under half trace to an unresolved V gene, and the reason for the others is unknown. The V and J calls and clone size are taken from that table; D and trimming were inferred from the DNA. This sample holds 250,000 or so clones; 80% to 95% were observed only once. The ten largest clones capture 1.7% of the sample.

Sequenced input: PBMCs. This TCR was sampled from a girl between 2 and 10 years old in good health and CMV-seronegative.

The CDR3 region has the sequence CASSSTTGRGYTF. The nucleotides are TGCGCCAGCAGCTCCACTACAGGGCGTGGCTACACCTTC. The receptor chain draws on TRBV5-1 and TRBJ1-2; possibly the D gene is TRBD1, per 6 matching bases. V and J are truncated by 3 bases and 7 bases respectively, leaving an intervening sequence of 13 bases. CDR1 and CDR2 are read off the germline V gene as SGHRS and YFSETQ. From its cysteine to its phenylalanine, the CDR3 spans 13 amino acids. Only CDR3 DNA remains: 39 bases, in frame from the first base.